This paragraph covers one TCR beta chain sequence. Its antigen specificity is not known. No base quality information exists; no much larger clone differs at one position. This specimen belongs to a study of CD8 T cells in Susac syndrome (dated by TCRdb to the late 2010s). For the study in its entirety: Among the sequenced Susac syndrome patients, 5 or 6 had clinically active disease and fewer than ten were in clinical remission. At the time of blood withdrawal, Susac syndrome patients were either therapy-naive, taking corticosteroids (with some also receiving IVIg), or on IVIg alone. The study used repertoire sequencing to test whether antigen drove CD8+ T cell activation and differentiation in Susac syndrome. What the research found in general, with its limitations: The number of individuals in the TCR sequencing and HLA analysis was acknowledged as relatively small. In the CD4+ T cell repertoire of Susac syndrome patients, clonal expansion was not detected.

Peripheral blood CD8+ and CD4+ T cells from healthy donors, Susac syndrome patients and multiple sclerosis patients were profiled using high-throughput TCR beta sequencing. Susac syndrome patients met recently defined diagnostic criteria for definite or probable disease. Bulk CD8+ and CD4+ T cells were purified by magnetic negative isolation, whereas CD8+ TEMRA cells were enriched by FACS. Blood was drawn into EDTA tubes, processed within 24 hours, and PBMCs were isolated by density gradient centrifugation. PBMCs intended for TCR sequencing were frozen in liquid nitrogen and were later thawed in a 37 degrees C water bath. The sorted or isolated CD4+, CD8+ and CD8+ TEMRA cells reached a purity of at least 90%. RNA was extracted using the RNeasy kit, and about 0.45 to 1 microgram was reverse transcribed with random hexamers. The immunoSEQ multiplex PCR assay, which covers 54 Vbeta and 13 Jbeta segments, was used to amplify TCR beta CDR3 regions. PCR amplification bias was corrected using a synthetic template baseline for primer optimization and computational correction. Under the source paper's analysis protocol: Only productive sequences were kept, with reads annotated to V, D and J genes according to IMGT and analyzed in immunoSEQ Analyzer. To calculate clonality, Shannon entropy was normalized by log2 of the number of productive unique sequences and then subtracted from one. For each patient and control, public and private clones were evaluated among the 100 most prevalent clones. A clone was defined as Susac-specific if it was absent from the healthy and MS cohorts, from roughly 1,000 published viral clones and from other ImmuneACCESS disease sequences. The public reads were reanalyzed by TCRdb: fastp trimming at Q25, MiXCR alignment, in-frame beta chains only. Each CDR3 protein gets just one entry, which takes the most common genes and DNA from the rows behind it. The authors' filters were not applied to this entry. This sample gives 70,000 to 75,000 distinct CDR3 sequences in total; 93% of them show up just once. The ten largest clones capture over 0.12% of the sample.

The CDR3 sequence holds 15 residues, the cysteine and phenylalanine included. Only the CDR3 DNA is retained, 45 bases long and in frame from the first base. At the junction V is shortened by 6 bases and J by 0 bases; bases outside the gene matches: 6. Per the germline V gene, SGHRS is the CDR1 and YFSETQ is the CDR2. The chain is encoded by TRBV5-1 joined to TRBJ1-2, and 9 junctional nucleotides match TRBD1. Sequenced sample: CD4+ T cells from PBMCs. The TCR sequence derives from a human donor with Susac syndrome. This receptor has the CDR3 CASTDGQGTNYGYTF. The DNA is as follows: TGCGCCAGCACGGACGGACAGGGGACTAACTATGGCTACACCTTC.